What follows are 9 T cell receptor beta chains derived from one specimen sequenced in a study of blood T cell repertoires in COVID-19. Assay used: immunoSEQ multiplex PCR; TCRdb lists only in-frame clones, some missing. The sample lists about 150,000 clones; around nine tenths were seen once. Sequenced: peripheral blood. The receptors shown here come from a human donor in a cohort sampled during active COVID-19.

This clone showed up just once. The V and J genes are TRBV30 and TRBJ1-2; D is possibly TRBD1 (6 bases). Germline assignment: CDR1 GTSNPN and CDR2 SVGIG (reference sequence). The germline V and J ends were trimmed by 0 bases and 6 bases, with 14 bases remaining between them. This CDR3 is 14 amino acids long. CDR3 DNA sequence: TGTGCCTGGAGTGTTGGGACATCGACGGATGGCTACACCTTC. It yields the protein CAWSVGTSTDGYTF.

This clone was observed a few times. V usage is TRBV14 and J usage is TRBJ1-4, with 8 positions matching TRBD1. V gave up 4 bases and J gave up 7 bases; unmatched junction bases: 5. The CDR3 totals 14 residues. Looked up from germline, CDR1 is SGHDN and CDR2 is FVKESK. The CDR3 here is CASSPGQVIEKLFF. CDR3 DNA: TGTGCCAGCAGCCCGGGACAGGTCATTGAAAAACTGTTTTTT.

Written as DNA, the CDR3 is TGTGCCAGCAGCAAGGGCGTAGCAGGGCCTGGGCAGCCCCAGCATTTT. It yields the protein CASSKGVAGPGQPQHF. The chain carries TRBV21-1 and TRBJ1-5; the D call of TRBD1 is as the table states it, not checked on the DNA. TRBV21-1 is assigned pseudogene status. The CDR3 length is 16 residues.

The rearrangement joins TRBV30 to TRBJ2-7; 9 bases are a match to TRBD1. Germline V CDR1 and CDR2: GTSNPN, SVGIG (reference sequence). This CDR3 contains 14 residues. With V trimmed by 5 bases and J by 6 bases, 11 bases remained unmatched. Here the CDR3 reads CAWERDRGVGEQYF. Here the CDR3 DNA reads TGTGCCTGGGAAAGAGACAGGGGGGTCGGCGAGCAGTACTTC.

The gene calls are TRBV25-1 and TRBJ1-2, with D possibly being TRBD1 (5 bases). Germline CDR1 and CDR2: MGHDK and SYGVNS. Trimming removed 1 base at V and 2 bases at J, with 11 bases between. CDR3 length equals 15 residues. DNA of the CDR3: TGTGCCAGCAGTGAATTTGGGGGGACCAACTATGGCTACACCTTC. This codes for CASSEFGGTNYGYTF.

The CDR3 nucleotides are TGTGCCAGCAGTCAGGACAGGGATCTAGCCAAAAACATTCAGTACTTC. It encodes CASSQDRDLAKNIQYF. The J gene is TRBJ2-4, the V gene TRBV6-2 or TRBV6-3; 8 bases fit TRBD1. V lost 5 bases and J lost 0; bases outside the gene matches: 6. This CDR3 spans 16 amino acids. Germline V gives CDR1 MNHEY, CDR2 SVGEGT.

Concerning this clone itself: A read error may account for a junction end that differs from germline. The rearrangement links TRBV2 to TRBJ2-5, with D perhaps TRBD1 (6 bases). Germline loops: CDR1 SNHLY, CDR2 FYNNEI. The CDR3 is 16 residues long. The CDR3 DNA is TGTGCCAGCAGTCTATCGGCTCAGGGGACCGGAGAGATCCAGTACTTC. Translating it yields CASSLSAQGTGEIQYF.

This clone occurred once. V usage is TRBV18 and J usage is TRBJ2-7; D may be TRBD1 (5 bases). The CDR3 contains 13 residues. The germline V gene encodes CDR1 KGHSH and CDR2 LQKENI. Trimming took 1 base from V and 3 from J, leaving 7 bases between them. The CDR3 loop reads CASSPQQDYEQYF. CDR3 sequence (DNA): TGTGCCAGCTCACCACAACAGGACTACGAGCAGTACTTC.

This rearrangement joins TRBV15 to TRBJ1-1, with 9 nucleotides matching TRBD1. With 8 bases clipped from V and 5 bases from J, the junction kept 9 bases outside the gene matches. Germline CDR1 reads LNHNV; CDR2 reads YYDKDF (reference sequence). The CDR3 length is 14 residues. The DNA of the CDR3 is TGTGCCACCTTCCGGGACAGGGTCGGGACTGAAGCTTTCTTT. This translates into CATFRDRVGTEAFF. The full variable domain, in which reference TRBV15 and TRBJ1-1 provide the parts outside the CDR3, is DAMVIQNPRYQVTQFGKPVTLSCSQTLNHNVMYWYQQKSSQAPKLLFHYYDKDFNNEADTPDNFQSRRPNTSFCFLDIRSPGLGDTAMYLCATFRDRVGTEAFFGQGTRLTVV.